This T cell receptor (beta chain) is drawn from a study of blood T cell repertoires in COVID-19 (dated by TCRdb to the early 2020s). About the study as a whole: Samples covering the acute and convalescent phases of COVID-19 were provided by collaborators in the United States, Italy and Spain. The material from the prospective study consisted of cDNA or gDNA derived from T cells, B-cell-depleted T cells, or PBMCs. Deeply sampled blood TCRbeta repertoires from subjects exposed to, actively infected with, or recovered from COVID-19 were included in the dataset. A freely available public database, intended as a resource for researchers studying the immune response to SARS-CoV-2, is where the repertoires were released. The samples were drawn from two sources: the first 160 participants of the ongoing ImmuneRACE study, and 1,000 to 1,500 subjects contributed by 6 global collaborators. The sample metadata nearly always contained a de-identified subject ID, COVID-19 status, age in years and sex. Where available, HLA class I and class II types were taken from metadata supplied by the sample provider and were not determined by assay-based typing.

General conclusions and limits of the study: The amount of clinical and demographic metadata varied by source and participant and was provided uncurated.

TCRbeta CDR3 regions were amplified from genomic DNA by means of the immunoSEQ Assay, a bias-controlled multiplex PCR. For the original study's pipeline: Within the assay, amplification of reference gene primers was used to estimate how many nucleated cells each sample contained. Sequence reads were collapsed and filtered to measure the absolute abundance of every unique TCRbeta CDR3 rearrangement. Productive Simpson clonality was computed per sample as the square root of Simpson's diversity index over productive rearrangements. TCRdb stores this immuneACCESS table with in-frame sequences only. Part of the clones is absent; in the studies checked, under half of the shortfall reflects unresolved V genes, and no reason is known for the rest. Clone size and the V and J calls come from that table; the DNA yielded D and trimming. Across this sample there are around 91,000 clones, with 85% seen only once. The top ten constitute roughly 40% of the sample.

About this clone itself: It lacks a known antigen. The sample holds no much larger clone one base away, and base qualities are not on file.

As encoded in the germline V gene (reference sequence), CDR1 is LNHDA while CDR2 is SQIVND. From the cysteine up to the phenylalanine, the CDR3 has a length of 11 residues. The sequence is cut down to CDR3 DNA, 33 bases in frame from base 1. Trimming takes 3 bases off V and 10 bases off J; junction bases not matched to a gene: 0. Collaborating institutions collected whole blood in K2EDTA tubes following their own protocols. For TCRbeta analysis, collaborators shipped samples as frozen whole blood, isolated PBMCs, or DNA extracted from either of those sample types. The sequenced sample was peripheral blood. This TCR was recovered from a man at least 80 years old with acute or convalescent COVID-19. The sequence joins TRBV19 to TRBJ2-1; TRBD2 agrees with 7 junctional bases. The sequence in DNA is TGTGCCAGTAGTATGGGAGGGGAGCAGTTCTTC. Translated, this is CASSMGGEQFF.